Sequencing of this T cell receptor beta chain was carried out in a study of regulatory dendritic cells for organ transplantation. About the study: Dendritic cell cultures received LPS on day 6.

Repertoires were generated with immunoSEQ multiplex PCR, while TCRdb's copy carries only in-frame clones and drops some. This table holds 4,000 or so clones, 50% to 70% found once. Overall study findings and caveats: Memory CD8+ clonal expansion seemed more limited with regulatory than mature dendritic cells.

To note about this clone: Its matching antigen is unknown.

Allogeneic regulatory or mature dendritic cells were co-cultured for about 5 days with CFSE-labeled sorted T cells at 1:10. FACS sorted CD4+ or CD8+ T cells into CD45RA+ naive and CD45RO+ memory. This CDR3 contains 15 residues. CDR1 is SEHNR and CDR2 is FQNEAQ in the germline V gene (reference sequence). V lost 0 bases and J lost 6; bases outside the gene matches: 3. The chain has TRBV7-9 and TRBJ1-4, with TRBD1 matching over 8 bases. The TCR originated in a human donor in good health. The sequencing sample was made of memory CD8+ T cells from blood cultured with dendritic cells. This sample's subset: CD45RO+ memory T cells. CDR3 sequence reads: CASSLARGRDEKLFF. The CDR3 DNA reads TGTGCCAGCAGCTTAGCCAGGGGGCGGGATGAAAAACTGTTTTTT.